This passage covers 6 T cell receptor beta chains from one sample sequenced in a study of cytotoxic CD8 clonotypes in ibrutinib-treated CLL. Clones were sequenced by immunoSEQ multiplex PCR, and TCRdb holds only the in-frame ones, with some missing. The table shows a few hundred thousand clones, with 70% occurring only once. This specimen consisted of PBMCs, obtained after 24 months of ibrutinib treatment. The receptors come from a human donor with chronic lymphocytic leukemia.

The gene calls are TRBV6-6 and TRBJ1-1; no reliable D call. Germline CDR1 MNHNY, CDR2 SVGAGI (reference sequence). The CDR3 consists of 14 residues. V gave up 7 bases and J gave up 0 bases, with 12 bases separating them. DNA for the CDR3: TGTGCCAGCACCCCGGGGAGGTTGAACACTGAAGCTTTCTTT. Translation gives CASTPGRLNTEAFF.

CDR3 in amino acids: CATKTGLAGETQYF. As DNA, the CDR3 is TGTGCCACTAAGACCGGACTAGCGGGAGAGACCCAGTACTTC. The genes are TRBV27 and TRBJ2-5, with TRBD2 matching over 11 bases. The V gene end was trimmed by 10 bases and the J gene end by 4 bases; junction bases not matched to a gene: 8. The germline CDR1 and CDR2 sequences are MNHEY and SMNVEV (reference sequence). The CDR3 runs 14 residues.

This chain connects TRBV10-3 to TRBJ2-7; D possibly corresponds to TRBD1 (6 bases). This CDR3 region has 13 residues. Germline CDR1 is ENHRY and CDR2 is SYGVKD. V dropped 4 bases and J dropped 5 bases, with 12 bases sitting between them. The CDR3 loop reads CAISARGEDEQYF. The CDR3 nucleotides read TGTGCCATCAGTGCCAGGGGAGAGGACGAGCAGTACTTC.

The J gene is TRBJ2-7, the V gene TRBV11-2, with D unresolved. Trimming took off 1 base at V and 0 bases at J, with 10 bases between the two ends. Germline V gene sequence: CDR1 SGHAT, CDR2 FQNNGV. The CDR3 has 15 residues. CDR3: CASSLVPADSYEQYF. DNA for the CDR3: TGTGCCAGCAGCTTAGTTCCCGCGGACTCCTACGAGCAGTACTTC.

J is TRBJ2-1 and V is TRBV7-3, with D possibly matching TRBD2 (5 bases). The V end was cut by 2 bases, the J end by 5 bases, with 13 bases between. The V gene's germline CDR1 is SGHTA and CDR2 FQGTGA. The CDR3 contains 15 residues. CDR3 bases: TGTGCCAGCAGCTTAGGAGGAGCGGATGACAATGAGCAGTTCTTC. As protein: CASSLGGADDNEQFF.

The V call is TRBV28, the J call TRBJ1-2, with no clear D. CDR1 is MDHEN, CDR2 SYDVKM, per germline. V was cut by 8 bases and J by 5 bases, with 9 bases left in between. There are 11 residues in the CDR3. CDR3 protein: CASGRAYGYTF. Here the CDR3 DNA reads TGTGCCAGCGGTAGGGCGTATGGCTACACCTTC.